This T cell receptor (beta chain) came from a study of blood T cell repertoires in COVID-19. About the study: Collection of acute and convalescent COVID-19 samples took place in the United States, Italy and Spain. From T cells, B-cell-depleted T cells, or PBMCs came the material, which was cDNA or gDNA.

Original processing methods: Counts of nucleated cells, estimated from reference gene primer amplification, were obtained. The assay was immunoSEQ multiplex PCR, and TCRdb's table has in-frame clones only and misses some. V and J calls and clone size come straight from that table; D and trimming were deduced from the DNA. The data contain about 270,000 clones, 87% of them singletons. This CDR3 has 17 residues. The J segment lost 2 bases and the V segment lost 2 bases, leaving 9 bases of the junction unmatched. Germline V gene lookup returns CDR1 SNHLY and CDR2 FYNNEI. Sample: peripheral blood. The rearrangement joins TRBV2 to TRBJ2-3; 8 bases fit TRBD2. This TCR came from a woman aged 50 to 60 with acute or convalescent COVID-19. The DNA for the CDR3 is TGTGCCAGCAGTGAATCGCTTAGCGGGGACAACACAGATACGCAGTATTTT. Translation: CASSESLSGDNTDTQYF.